This T cell receptor beta chain was documented in a study of CXCR3-negative and CXCR3-positive naive CD8 T cells. CDR1 and CDR2 from the germline V gene are SGHTA and FQGTGA. This CDR3 comprises 14 residues. cDNA libraries for TRB were generated by 5' RACE incorporating UMI labels. TCRdb reanalyzed the 5' RACE reads, giving one entry per CDR3 protein sequence and no DNA. This table lists 50,000 to 75,000 distinct CDR3 sequences. Phenotypically, naive CD8+ T cells corresponded to CD45RO-CCR7+CD27+CD95-. The sequencing input was naive CXCR3- CD8+ T cells from blood. Subset of the sample: CD45RO-CCR7+CD27+CD95- naive CD8+ T cells lacking CXCR3 (TNR3-). The sequence came from a human donor in good health. Some clones in this sample may be carry-over from other donors' samples. V is TRBV7-3 and J is TRBJ2-3; checking the TCRdb D call of TRBD1 is not possible without DNA. The CDR3 reads CASSNRDYSDTQYF.